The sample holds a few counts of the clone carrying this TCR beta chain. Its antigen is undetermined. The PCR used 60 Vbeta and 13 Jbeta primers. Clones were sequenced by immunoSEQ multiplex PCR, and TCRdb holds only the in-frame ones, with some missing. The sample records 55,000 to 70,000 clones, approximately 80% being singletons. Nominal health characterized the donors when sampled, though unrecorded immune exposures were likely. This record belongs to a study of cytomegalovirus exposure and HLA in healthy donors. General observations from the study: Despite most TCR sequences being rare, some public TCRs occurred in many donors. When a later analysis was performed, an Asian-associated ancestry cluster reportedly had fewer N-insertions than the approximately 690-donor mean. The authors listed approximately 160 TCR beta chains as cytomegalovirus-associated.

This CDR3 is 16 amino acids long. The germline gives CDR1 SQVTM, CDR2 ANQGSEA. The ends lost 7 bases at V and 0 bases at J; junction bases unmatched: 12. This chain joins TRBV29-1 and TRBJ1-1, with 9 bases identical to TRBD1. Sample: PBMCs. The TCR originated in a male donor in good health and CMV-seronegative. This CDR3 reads CSALGSGQGMNTEAFF. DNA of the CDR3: TGCAGCGCGTTGGGGTCGGGACAGGGAATGAACACTGAAGCTTTCTTT.